What follows describes a single TCR beta chain. The antigen is not known. The data derive from a study of Ad26.COV2.S vaccination and SARS-CoV-2 variants. For the study at large: Intramuscular Ad26.COV2.S at 5x10^10 or 1x10^11 viral particles.

Notes on the study in general: In TCR breadth and depth analyses, total T cell responses may have been underestimated. Reports say spike-specific CD8+ and CD4+ T cell responses covered substantial breadth after vaccination.

The repertoire was sequenced with immunoSEQ multiplex PCR; TCRdb's copy has only in-frame clones and lacks some. The table records roughly 320,000 clones, about nine tenths of them present only once. As to treatment: around 19 received Ad26.COV2.S at low or high dose, single or two shots; several received placebo; per-sample allocation not given. Day 63 following the first vaccine or placebo injection was when the samples were taken. V lost 2 bases and J lost 0; bases outside the gene matches: 3. In germline, CDR1 is SGHTA, CDR2 FQGNSA. This CDR3 region has 15 residues. Material: peripheral blood, obtained in a trial of Ad26.COV2.S vaccine versus placebo. This chain connects TRBV7-2 to TRBJ1-1; 7 bases are a match to TRBD1. This receptor was identified in a person between 18 and 60 years old who received the Ad26.COV2.S COVID-19 vaccine or a placebo. The CDR3 DNA follows: TGTGCCAGCAGCTTAACGGACAGGCTGAACACTGAAGCTTTCTTT. It is translated as CASSLTDRLNTEAFF.